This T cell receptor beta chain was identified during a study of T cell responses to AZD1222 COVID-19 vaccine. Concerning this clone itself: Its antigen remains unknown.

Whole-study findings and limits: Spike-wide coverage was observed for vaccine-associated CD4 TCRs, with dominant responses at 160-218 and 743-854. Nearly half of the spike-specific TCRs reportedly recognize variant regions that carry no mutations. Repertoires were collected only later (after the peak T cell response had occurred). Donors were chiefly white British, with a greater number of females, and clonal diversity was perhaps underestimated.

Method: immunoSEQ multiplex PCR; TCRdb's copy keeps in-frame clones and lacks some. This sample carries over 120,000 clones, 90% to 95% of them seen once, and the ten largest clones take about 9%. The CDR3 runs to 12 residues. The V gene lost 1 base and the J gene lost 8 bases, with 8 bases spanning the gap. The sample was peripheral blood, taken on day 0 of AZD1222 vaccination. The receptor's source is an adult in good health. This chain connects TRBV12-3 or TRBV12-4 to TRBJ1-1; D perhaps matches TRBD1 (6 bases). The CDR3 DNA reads TGTGCCAGCAGTTTAGGGACAGACGAAGCTTTCTTT. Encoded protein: CASSLGTDEAFF.